Included here is one TCR beta chain sequence, with context. The antigen is not known. The sample originates from a study of T cells expressing NK-cell markers. Making the TCR beta cDNA relied on 5'RACE template switching with UMIs. TCRdb reprocessed the 5' RACE reads and keeps a single row for each CDR3 protein, giving no DNA. Reported are 200,000 to 300,000 distinct CDR3 sequences; the ten largest clones contain about 0.4%. Study outcomes and limitations: What remained unclear was the HCMV specificity of expanded NKG2C+ T cell clones.

This TCR derives from a man younger than 35 in good health. Source material: blood T cells: a sorted CD56 or NKG2C T cell subset, CD4+ or CD8+ T cells, or bulk PBMC T cells (not recorded which).

This CDR3 is CATSDGGDNEQFF. The genes are TRBV24-1 and TRBJ2-1. CDR1 KGHDR and CDR2 SFDVKD come from the germline V gene. The CDR3 extends over 13 amino acids.